The 31 T cell receptor beta chains below come from one sample, sequenced in a study of blood T cell repertoires in COVID-19. Assay: immunoSEQ multiplex PCR; the TCRdb copy retains only in-frame clones and omits some. Here the sample spans under 200,000 clones, roughly 80% being singletons. The sample was peripheral blood. The origin of the receptors is a woman of 80 years or more with acute or convalescent COVID-19.

The chain links TRBV3-1 (or the pseudogene TRBV3-2) to TRBJ2-1; 9 bases agree with TRBD2. Germline CDR1 is LGHDT and CDR2 is YNNKEL (reference sequence). Unmatched junction bases numbered 13, after V lost 7 bases and J lost 0 bases. This CDR3 comprises 18 residues. The CDR3 loop reads CASTQGPAGGFSYNEQFF. The CDR3 DNA reads as TGTGCCAGCACTCAGGGACCAGCGGGGGGCTTCTCCTACAATGAGCAGTTCTTC.

The gene calls are TRBV5-4 and TRBJ1-2; 9 bases align to TRBD1. CDR1 is SGHNT, CDR2 YYREEE, per germline (reference sequence). V dropped 5 bases and J dropped 5; count of bases not matched to a gene: 4. The CDR3 loop spans 13 amino acids. CDR3 loop: CASRPDRGYGYTF. DNA for the CDR3: TGTGCCAGCAGGCCTGACAGGGGGTATGGCTACACCTTC.

The chain has TRBV7-2 and TRBJ1-6; TRBD1 matches 7 bases. J gave up 2 bases and V 3 bases, and 7 bases lay outside the gene matches. CDR3 length: 17 residues. Germline CDR1 and CDR2: SGHTA and FQGNSA. Here the CDR3 reads CASSLTGNGAYNSPLHF. The DNA of the CDR3 is TGTGCCAGCAGCTTGACAGGGAACGGTGCCTATAATTCACCCCTCCACTTT.

The V gene is TRBV25-1, the J gene TRBJ1-4, with a tentative D call TRBD1 (5 bases). This CDR3 is 15 amino acids long. V lost 1 base, J lost 2 bases, and 8 bases lay in between. CDR1 and CDR2 (germline): MGHDK, SYGVNS. Here the CDR3 reads CASSESRGTNEKLFF. In nucleotides, the CDR3 is TGTGCCAGCAGTGAATCCCGGGGGACTAATGAAAAACTGTTTTTT.

V gene TRBV19 combines with J gene TRBJ1-6, with TRBD1 as a possible D gene (6 bases). In germline, CDR1 is LNHDA, CDR2 SQIVND (reference sequence). V lost 10 bases, J lost 8 bases, and 15 bases lay in between. The CDR3 has 13 residues. CDR3 amino acids: CATRGALHSPLHF. CDR3 sequence (DNA): TGTGCCACTAGGGGGGCGCTACATTCACCCCTCCACTTT.

This chain uses TRBV5-5 with TRBJ1-5; no reliable D call. V shed 0 bases and J shed 4 bases, with 11 bases lying between them. The germline V gene has CDR1 SGHKS and CDR2 YYEKEE (reference sequence). There are 15 residues in the CDR3. The chain's CDR3 is CASSLGSTGNQPQHF. The CDR3 DNA sequence: TGTGCCAGCAGCTTGGGATCTACGGGGAATCAGCCCCAGCATTTT.

This clone was seen only a few times. CDR3 loop: CASSQDRAEEAFF. The CDR3, as DNA: TGCGCCAGCAGCCAAGATAGGGCGGAGGAGGCTTTCTTT. The chain links TRBV4-3 to TRBJ1-1, with D unresolved. There are 13 residues in the CDR3. From germline, CDR1 is LGHNA and CDR2 YSLEER. V lost 0 bases to trimming and J lost 11 bases, with 13 bases between them.

The chain links TRBV24-1 to TRBJ2-1; 10 bases line up with TRBD2. This CDR3 contains 13 residues. Germline V lookup: CDR1 KGHDR, CDR2 SFDVKD. Trimming cost V 3 bases and J 14 bases; bases outside gene matches: 6. The CDR3 DNA reads TGTGCCACCAGTGATGAGAAGCGGGAGGGCAAGTTCTTC. It encodes CATSDEKREGKFF.

The chain is built from TRBV6-6 and TRBJ1-3; D may be TRBD1 (6 bases). CDR3 size: 15 residues. The germline V and J ends were trimmed by 5 bases and 1 base, with 12 bases remaining between them. Germline V gives CDR1 MNHNY, CDR2 SVGAGI (reference sequence). CDR3 nucleotide sequence: TGTGCCAGCAGTAGAACGACAGGATCTGGAAACACCATATATTTT. It specifies CASSRTTGSGNTIYF.

This sequence joins TRBV5-6 and TRBJ1-2; no reliable D call. Germline loops: CDR1 SGHDT, CDR2 YYEEEE. Trimming took off 4 bases at V and 8 bases at J, with 15 bases between the two ends. The CDR3 extends over 13 amino acids. The CDR3, as DNA: TGTGCCAGCAGCAGAGACACAATCACGGGCTACACCTTC. This codes for CASSRDTITGYTF.

The chain recombines TRBV6-2 or TRBV6-3 with TRBJ1-2, with TRBD1 as a possible D gene (5 bases). Germline CDR1 is MNHEY and CDR2 is SVGEGT. The CDR3 covers 13 residues. The V end was cut by 3 bases, the J end by 6 bases, with 11 bases between. CDR3 in amino acids: CASSYQGADGYTF. CDR3 nucleotide sequence: TGTGCCAGCAGTTATCAGGGCGCTGATGGCTACACCTTC.

The chain has TRBV7-3 and TRBJ2-7; 8 bases align to TRBD1. CDR1 is SGHTA, CDR2 FQGTGA, per germline. V trimming: 6 bases; J trimming: 1 base; junction bases outside the gene matches: 5. CDR3 size: 14 residues. CDR3 amino acids: CASSLQGVSYEQYF. The CDR3 DNA is TGTGCCAGCAGTTTACAGGGGGTATCCTACGAGCAGTACTTC.

The V and J genes are TRBV18 and TRBJ2-2, with D uncertain. Trimming took 0 bases from V and 5 from J, leaving 7 bases between them. The germline V gene encodes CDR1 KGHSH and CDR2 LQKENI. The CDR3 is made up of 14 amino acids. This chain's CDR3 is CASSPPARTGELFF. Written as DNA, the CDR3 is TGTGCCAGCTCACCACCTGCGCGGACCGGGGAGCTGTTTTTT.

This chain uses TRBV3-1 (or the pseudogene TRBV3-2) with TRBJ2-7, with TRBD2 as a possible D gene (6 bases). The V gene lost 4 bases and the J gene lost 0 bases, with 13 bases spanning the gap. Germline CDR1 LGHDT, CDR2 YNNKEL (reference sequence). This CDR3 spans 15 amino acids. CDR3 sequence reads: CASSPGEGLSYEQYF. The DNA of the CDR3 is TGTGCCAGCAGCCCGGGTGAGGGACTCTCCTACGAGCAGTACTTC.

The J gene is TRBJ2-2, the V gene TRBV18; 13 bases are shared with TRBD2. Trimming took 3 bases from V and 4 from J; bases not matched to a gene: 5. Germline assignment: CDR1 KGHSH and CDR2 LQKENI. The CDR3 sequence is 17 residues long. The CDR3: CASSPPGTSGTTGELFF. The CDR3 region has the DNA TGTGCCAGCTCACCGCCAGGGACTAGCGGGACCACCGGGGAGCTGTTTTTT.

The chain is built from TRBV7-8 and TRBJ2-3; 12 bases agree with TRBD2. This CDR3 is built from 17 residues. Unmatched junction bases numbered 8, after V lost 1 base and J lost 6 bases. Germline V lookup: CDR1 SGHVS, CDR2 FQNEAQ. Here the CDR3 reads CASSLGPSGREGDTQYF. In DNA form, the CDR3 reads TGTGCCAGCAGCTTAGGTCCTAGCGGGAGGGAGGGGGATACGCAGTATTTT.

V and J are TRBV19 and TRBJ1-1; weak D call: TRBD1 (6 bases). Germline lookup yields CDR1 LNHDA and CDR2 SQIVND (reference sequence). Trimming left V 0 bases short and J 1 base short, with 15 bases between. The CDR3 length is 17 residues. DNA of the CDR3: TGTGCCAGTAGTATAGATTTGGGAGTAGGGGGGAACACTGAAGCTTTCTTT. As protein: CASSIDLGVGGNTEAFF.

This clone was seen just once. The V and J genes are TRBV7-2 and TRBJ1-5; 8 bases align to TRBD1. This CDR3 is built from 13 residues. Unmatched junction bases numbered 0, after V lost 2 bases and J lost 6 bases. Germline CDR1 is SGHTA and CDR2 is FQGNSA. CDR3 sequence reads: CASSLTGGQPQHF. DNA of the CDR3: TGTGCCAGCAGCTTAACAGGGGGTCAGCCCCAGCATTTT.

This chain uses TRBV5-1 with TRBJ2-5; 8 bases fit TRBD2. This CDR3 has 14 amino acids. The germline V gene encodes CDR1 SGHRS and CDR2 YFSETQ. Losses at the gene ends were 3 bases for V and 4 bases for J; bases not matched to a gene: 5. CDR3 DNA: TGCGCCAGCAGCTCCCGGGGGGGGCCAGAGACCCAGTACTTC. Translation: CASSSRGGPETQYF.

The gene calls are TRBV29-1 and TRBJ1-2; D is possibly TRBD1 (5 bases). Trimming removed 2 bases at V and 5 bases at J, with 15 bases between. Germline CDR1 reads SQVTM; CDR2 reads ANQGSEA. This CDR3 has 14 residues. CDR3 bases: TGCAGCGTTGAACAGAAGGGGATGGGTTATGGCTACACCTTC. Encoded protein: CSVEQKGMGYGYTF.

The chain carries TRBV5-4 and TRBJ1-4; 8 bases are a match to TRBD1. Germline-derived CDR1 and CDR2 are SGHNT and YYREEE (reference sequence). With 4 bases clipped from V and 7 bases from J, the junction kept 6 bases outside the gene matches. The CDR3 length is 14 residues. DNA for the CDR3: TGTGCCAGCAGCGCCACAGGGGGTACTGAAAAACTGTTTTTT. It translates to CASSATGGTEKLFF.

J is TRBJ2-7 and V is TRBV6-6; 8 bases line up with TRBD1. Germline CDR1 and CDR2: MNHNY and SVGAGI (reference sequence). The CDR3 consists of 13 residues. The V and J ends lost 6 bases and 5 bases, in that order; junction bases with no gene match: 6. The CDR3 here is CASRYRGFNEQYF. Written as DNA, the CDR3 is TGTGCCAGCAGATACAGGGGGTTTAACGAGCAGTACTTC.

The rearrangement links TRBV7-9 to TRBJ2-3; 14 positions match TRBD2. The germline gives CDR1 SEHNR, CDR2 FQNEAQ (reference sequence). With V trimmed by 7 bases and J by 0 bases, 6 bases remained unmatched. The CDR3 is 17 residues long. The CDR3 spells CASTRGLAGASTDTQYF. The DNA for the CDR3 is TGTGCCAGCACCCGGGGACTAGCGGGGGCTAGCACAGATACGCAGTATTTT. The whole variable domain, filled in from reference TRBV7-9 and TRBJ2-3, reads DTGVSQNPRHKITKRGQNVTFRCDPISEHNRLYWYRQTLGQGPEFLTYFQNEAQLEKSRLLSDRFSAERPKGSFSTLEIQRTEQGDSAMYLCASTRGLAGASTDTQYFGPGTRLTVL.

This clone has a single count. The chain joins TRBV7-2 to TRBJ1-2; no clear D gene. Per germline, CDR1 SGHTA and CDR2 FQGNSA. CDR3 length: 12 amino acids. V lost 5 bases and J lost 7, with 11 bases in between. Here the CDR3 DNA reads TGTGCCAGCAGCATGAAAGGGAGTGGCTACACCTTC. Encoded protein: CASSMKGSGYTF.

This rearrangement joins TRBV7-2 to TRBJ1-1; D ambiguous. CDR1 and CDR2 from the germline V gene are SGHTA and FQGNSA. The CDR3 loop spans 15 amino acids. V was cut by 1 base and J by 0 bases, with 9 bases left in between. CDR3 amino acids: CASSLDPLMNTEAFF. The CDR3 DNA follows: TGTGCCAGCAGCTTAGATCCACTAATGAACACTGAAGCTTTCTTT.

This chain uses TRBV6-5 with TRBJ1-2, with 10 bases aligning to TRBD1. Trimming removed 4 bases from V and 2 bases from J; junction bases left unmatched: 7. The length of the CDR3 is 16 residues. Germline CDR1 reads MNHEY; CDR2 reads SVGAGI. CDR3 nucleotide sequence: TGTGCCAGCAGTTTTTCGGGGACAGGGGACAACTATGGCTACACCTTC. This gives the protein CASSFSGTGDNYGYTF.

The J gene is TRBJ1-5, the V gene TRBV12-3 or TRBV12-4; 7 bases fit TRBD1. The V and J ends lost 4 bases and 6 bases, in that order; junction bases with no gene match: 3. The length of the CDR3 is 13 residues. The CDR3 region has the DNA TGTGCCAGCAGTTGGACAGGAGGTCAGCCCCAGCATTTT. It encodes CASSWTGGQPQHF.

This clone was counted a single time. The DNA of the CDR3 is TGTGCCACCCTACAGGGGACAGGTGATACTAACTATGGCTACACCTTC. It codes for CATLQGTGDTNYGYTF. The V call is TRBV10-3, the J call TRBJ1-2, with TRBD1 matching 8 bases. V dropped 10 bases and J dropped 0; count of bases not matched to a gene: 13. Germline lookup yields CDR1 ENHRY and CDR2 SYGVKD. This CDR3 has 16 amino acids.

The table lists this clone with a few counts. The chain links TRBV6-5 to TRBJ1-4; TRBD1 might be the D (6 bases). CDR1 and CDR2 (germline): MNHEY, SVGAGI. This CDR3 has 16 residues. The V end lost 0 bases, the J end lost 0 bases, and 8 bases lay between the germline ends. The CDR3: CASSYSRTATNEKLFF. CDR3 nucleotides: TGTGCCAGCAGTTACTCTCGGACAGCAACTAATGAAAAACTGTTTTTT.

The chain recombines TRBV6-4 with TRBJ2-2, with a weak D call TRBD2 (6 bases). Germline CDR1 and CDR2: MRHNA and SNTAGT. CDR3 length: 14 residues. Trimming took off 6 bases at V and 1 base at J, with 9 bases between the two ends. The CDR3 coding sequence is TGTGCCAGCAGGGCGGGGCAGAACACCGGGGAGCTGTTTTTT. Protein sequence: CASRAGQNTGELFF.

The gene calls are TRBV19 and TRBJ2-1; D is unclear. Germline CDR1 and CDR2: LNHDA and SQIVND (reference sequence). V was trimmed by 3 bases and J by 9 bases, leaving 6 bases between them. The CDR3 is 11 residues long. The CDR3 bases are TGTGCCAGTAGTATGGGCCCTGAGCAGTTCTTC. It is translated as CASSMGPEQFF.